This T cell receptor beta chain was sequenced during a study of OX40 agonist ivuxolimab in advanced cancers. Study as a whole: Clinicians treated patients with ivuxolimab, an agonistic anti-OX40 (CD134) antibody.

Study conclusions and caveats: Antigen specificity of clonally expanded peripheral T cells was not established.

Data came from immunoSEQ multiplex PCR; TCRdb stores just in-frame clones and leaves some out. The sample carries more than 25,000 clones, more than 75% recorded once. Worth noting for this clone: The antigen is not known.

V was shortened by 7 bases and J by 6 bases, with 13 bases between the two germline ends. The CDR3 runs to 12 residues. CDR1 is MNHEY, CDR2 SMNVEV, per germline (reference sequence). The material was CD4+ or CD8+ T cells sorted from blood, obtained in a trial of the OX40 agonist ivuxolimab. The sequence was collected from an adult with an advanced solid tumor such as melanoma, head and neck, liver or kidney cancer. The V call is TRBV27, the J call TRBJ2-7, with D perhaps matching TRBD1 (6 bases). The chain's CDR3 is CASKELQGEQYF. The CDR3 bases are TGTGCCAGCAAAGAACTACAGGGCGAGCAGTACTTC.